This is a list of T cell receptor beta chains from one sample in a study of blood T cells in healthy people across ages. MiXCR, applied by TCRdb to the 5' RACE reads, yields one record per CDR3 protein. The sample has 1.5 million to 2 million distinct CDR3 sequences; 49% are singletons. The sequencing sample was made of blood. These receptors all come from a woman aged 40 to 50 in good health. The CDR3 runs from the conserved cysteine through the conserved F or W. Expanded clones are given a class, and other clones once, few, many or no size at all.

few	TRBV7-2	CASSSAGGNIQYF
few	TRBV6-5	CASSYSPWGRETQYF
few	TRBV6-5	CASSSQGARDTQYF
once	TRBV7-9	CASSQIGTVYEQYF
-	TRBV5-1	CASSLSGRTNTEAFF
few	TRBV7-2	CASSFRRSYEQYF
-	TRBV12-3/TRBV12-4	CASSLGLAGGATQYF
-	TRBV7-2	CASSHSPGYGYTF
once	TRBV20-1	CSAPSERGLSTDTQYF
-	TRBV3-1	CASSPTQGVDTEAFF
few	TRBV5-1	CASSLAVSGGISYNEQFF
-	TRBV28	CASSPAALGGADETQYF
few	TRBV4-1	CASSDRDRAFYEQYF
-	TRBV29-1	CSGTDSLQFF
-	TRBV27	CASSALTGERLETRYF
-	TRBV7-9	CASSHTTGDLAGGNEQFF
-	TRBV11-1	CASSLEGGAMDTQYF
-	TRBV12-3/TRBV12-4	CASSTEGRGVGGYTF
few	TRBV7-2	CASSRGLGRSGANVLTF
few	TRBV4-3	CASSQDTLGRELFF
-	TRBV12-5	CASGLGHSGGRGEQFF
-	TRBV18	CASSPSRGGSSYNEQYF
-	TRBV7-2	CASSSGSGTGTYEQYF
few	TRBV4-3	CASSQWTGSYNSPLHF
-	TRBV20-1	CSASWQGYEQYF
-	TRBV28	CASTPLAGGTDTQYF
-	TRBV27	CASSHKRGDGYTF
-	TRBV7-6	CASSARGGRQETQYF
-	TRBV28	CASSSGQVKNIQYF
few	TRBV5-6	CASRKTGTIQETQYF
-	TRBV7-2	CASSATGANTQYF
few	TRBV5-6	CASRRTGTRYEQYF
-	TRBV6-1	CASSRTGGDTGQYF
-	TRBV5-6	CASSSGPAEETQYF
-	TRBV6-1	CASRRLSQGHNEQFF
-	TRBV2	CASAISETQYF